The 28 T cell receptor beta chains below were found in one sample sequenced in a study of T cell responses to AZD1222 COVID-19 vaccine. Sequencing was performed with immunoSEQ multiplex PCR; in TCRdb, only in-frame clones are kept and a portion is missing. The table records 180,000 or so clones, around 93% of them present only once. Here the sequenced sample was peripheral blood, taken 28 days after the second dose of the MenACWY control vaccine. These receptors originate from an adult who received the MenACWY meningococcal vaccine as a control.

This clone has just a few counts. The chain recombines TRBV5-8 with TRBJ1-2; a weak D match, TRBD1 (5 bases). In germline, CDR1 is SGHTS, CDR2 YDEGEE. The CDR3 covers 14 residues. The V end lost 5 bases, the J end lost 2 bases, and 13 bases lay between the germline ends. The CDR3 DNA reads TGTGCCAGCAGTCATGACAGCCGGAACTATGGCTACACCTTC. This encodes CASSHDSRNYGYTF.

The chain couples TRBV7-9 to TRBJ1-2; the D gene is possibly TRBD1 (6 bases). This CDR3 spans 17 amino acids. Deletions cut 3 bases from V and 1 base from J, with 18 bases between. CDR1 is SEHNR and CDR2 is FQNEAQ in the germline V gene (reference sequence). The CDR3 spells CASSFTGRSNFNYGYTF. CDR3 coding DNA: TGTGCCAGCAGCTTTACAGGGCGCAGCAACTTTAACTATGGCTACACCTTC. Full variable domain (rest looked up from reference TRBV7-9 and TRBJ1-2): DTGVSQNPRHKITKRGQNVTFRCDPISEHNRLYWYRQTLGQGPEFLTYFQNEAQLEKSRLLSDRFSAERPKGSFSTLEIQRTEQGDSAMYLCASSFTGRSNFNYGYTFGSGTRLTVV.

J is TRBJ1-2 and V is TRBV27; TRBD1 is a possible D gene (6 bases). The CDR3 totals 13 residues. V shed 2 bases and J shed 7 bases, with 11 bases lying between them. Germline CDR1 reads MNHEY; CDR2 reads SMNVEV (reference sequence). The CDR3 DNA reads as TGTGCCAGCAGTTTAAACAGGGTCGGTGGCTACACCTTC. Translation: CASSLNRVGGYTF.

The chain carries TRBV6-5 and TRBJ1-1; no definite D call. Trimming shortened V by 7 bases and J by 2 bases, and 14 bases separated the two germline ends. Germline V CDR1 and CDR2: MNHEY, SVGAGI. This CDR3 has 14 residues. The CDR3 coding sequence is TGTGCCAGCATACGGTTACCGGGAAACACTGAAGCTTTCTTT. As protein: CASIRLPGNTEAFF.

This clone was counted a few times. V usage is TRBV4-1 and J usage is TRBJ1-4; no clear D gene. Trimming pared 4 bases from V and 8 bases from J, leaving 14 bases between. Germline V gene sequence: CDR1 MGHRA, CDR2 YSYEKL. CDR3 size: 14 residues. The CDR3 here is CASSPDPFGEKLFF. CDR3 DNA sequence: TGCGCCAGCAGCCCTGACCCCTTCGGGGAAAAACTGTTTTTT.

This chain connects TRBV29-1 to TRBJ1-3; D is uncertain. Germline V gives CDR1 SQVTM, CDR2 ANQGSEA. This CDR3 has 13 amino acids. V gave up 4 bases and J gave up 0 bases, with 7 bases separating them. CDR3 DNA sequence: TGCAGCGTTGCACAGACCTCTGGAAACACCATATATTTT. Its translation is CSVAQTSGNTIYF.

The chain recombines TRBV4-3 with TRBJ1-2; D may be TRBD1 (6 bases). This CDR3 is built from 15 residues. Trimming removed 4 bases at V and 6 bases at J, with 18 bases between. Germline CDR1 reads LGHNA; CDR2 reads YSLEER. CDR3 coding DNA: TGCGCCAGCAGCCCCCGTAAAGGGGGATCCAATGGCTACACCTTC. Residues: CASSPRKGGSNGYTF.

The chain carries TRBV27 and TRBJ2-2, with TRBD2 identical over 9 bases. After removal of 5 bases from V and 7 bases from J, the junction contained 11 bases not matched to a gene. CDR1 is MNHEY and CDR2 is SMNVEV in the germline V gene (reference sequence). The CDR3 has 16 residues. The CDR3 protein is CASSRQAGGRGGELFF. CDR3 nucleotide sequence: TGTGCCAGCAGTCGCCAGGCGGGGGGGCGAGGCGGGGAGCTGTTTTTT.

V gene TRBV6-4 combines with J gene TRBJ1-2; maybe TRBD1 (6 bases). Deletions cut 0 bases from V and 8 bases from J, with 19 bases between. The CDR3 is 16 amino acids. The germline V gene has CDR1 MRHNA and CDR2 SNTAGT. This CDR3 is CASSDSAIPGVGGYTF. In nucleotides, the CDR3 is TGTGCCAGCAGTGACTCGGCAATCCCAGGGGTCGGAGGCTACACCTTC.

The chain is built from TRBV7-9 and TRBJ2-3, with 8 bases lining up with TRBD1. Per the germline V gene, CDR1 is SEHNR and CDR2 is FQNEAQ (reference sequence). Unmatched junction bases numbered 6, after V lost 5 bases and J lost 5 bases. CDR3 length equals 14 residues. CDR3 protein: CASSPRDRLDTQYF. DNA of the CDR3: TGTGCCAGCAGCCCTAGGGACAGGTTAGATACGCAGTATTTT.

Concerning this clone itself: Mismatch with germline at one junction end may stem from a read error. The V and J genes are TRBV7-7 and TRBJ2-1, with D perhaps assigned TRBD1 or TRBD2 (6 bases each). The CDR3 loop spans 12 amino acids. Germline V gene lookup returns CDR1 SSHAT and CDR2 FNYEAQ (reference sequence). The CDR3 reads CASSPGAGSKFF. The CDR3 nucleotides read TGTGCTAGCAGCCCGGGGGCGGGCAGCAAGTTCTTC.

This chain links TRBV2 with TRBJ1-2; 9 bases align to TRBD1. This CDR3 is built from 13 residues. The germline gives CDR1 SNHLY, CDR2 FYNNEI. V was clipped by 5 bases and J by 5 bases; unmatched bases: 3. The CDR3, as DNA: TGTGCCAGCAGTAGGACAGGGGATTATGGCTACACCTTC. Translating gives CASSRTGDYGYTF.

J is TRBJ2-3 and V is TRBV7-8, with D possibly matching TRBD2 (6 bases). This CDR3 is built from 17 residues. V shed 1 base and J shed 0 bases, with 14 bases lying between them. CDR1 and CDR2 from the germline V gene are SGHVS and FQNEAQ. CDR3 DNA sequence: TGTGCCAGCAGCTTAGTGGGCGGGGCGTCTAGCACAGATACGCAGTATTTT. As protein: CASSLVGGASSTDTQYF.

This rearrangement joins TRBV11-3 to TRBJ2-7; TRBD1 matches at 9 bases. The length of the CDR3 is 14 residues. CDR1 is SGHNT, CDR2 YENEEA, per germline. V dropped 5 bases and J dropped 2; count of bases not matched to a gene: 4. CDR3 sequence reads: CASSTGTGTYEQYF. The CDR3 nucleotides are TGTGCCAGCAGCACCGGGACAGGGACCTACGAGCAGTACTTC. Full variable domain (remainder filled in from reference TRBV11-3 and TRBJ2-7): EAGVVQSPRYKIIEKKQPVAFWCNPISGHNTLYWYLQNLGQGPELLIRYENEEAVDDSQLPKDRFSAERLKGVDSTLKIQPAELGDSAVYLCASSTGTGTYEQYFGPGTRLTVT.

The chain recombines TRBV3-1 (or the pseudogene TRBV3-2) with TRBJ2-5; D unresolved. V lost 1 base to trimming and J lost 11 bases, with 11 bases between them. The CDR3 sequence is 12 residues long. CDR1 is LGHDT, CDR2 YNNKEL, per germline (reference sequence). CDR3 nucleotide sequence: TGTGCCAGCAGCCAAGCCTACACTGAGCAGTACTTC. It specifies CASSQAYTEQYF.

This rearrangement joins TRBV7-2 to TRBJ1-3; perhaps TRBD1 as D (5 bases). The CDR3 extends over 14 amino acids. CDR1 and CDR2 from the germline V gene are SGHTA and FQGNSA. V lost 5 bases and J 5 bases, leaving 13 bases between the germline ends. Written as DNA, the CDR3 is TGTGCCAGCAGCCAGATGGGGGGTAGAAACACCATATATTTT. Amino acids: CASSQMGGRNTIYF.

This chain joins TRBV20-1 and TRBJ1-1, with D unresolved. V gave up 6 bases and J gave up 11 bases, with 10 bases separating them. CDR3 length: 9 amino acids. Germline lookup yields CDR1 DFQATT and CDR2 SNEGSKA (reference sequence). The CDR3 spells CSAEEKAFF. The CDR3 nucleotides read TGCAGTGCAGAGGAGAAGGCTTTCTTT.

This clone was seen just once. The chain joins TRBV21-1 to TRBJ1-2; TRBD1, as called in the table, went unchecked against the DNA. TRBV21-1 is a known pseudogene. This CDR3 comprises 17 residues. The DNA for the CDR3 is TGTGCCAGCAGCCGAGGGGGAACAGGGTCACTGATTGATGGCTACACCTTC. Its protein product is CASSRGGTGSLIDGYTF.

The chain links TRBV19 to TRBJ1-5, with TRBD1 matching over 7 bases. CDR3 length equals 15 residues. V lost 7 bases, J lost 5 bases, and 11 bases stayed unmatched. CDR1 LNHDA and CDR2 SQIVND come from the germline V gene (reference sequence). The CDR3 DNA follows: TGTGCCAGTAATGAGTCAGGGGGGCGATATCAGCCCCAGCATTTT. This gives the protein CASNESGGRYQPQHF.

The rearrangement uses TRBV7-8 and TRBJ1-6; 7 bases agree with TRBD1. The germline CDR1 and CDR2 sequences are SGHVS and FQNEAQ. The V gene end was trimmed by 5 bases and the J gene end by 5 bases; junction bases not matched to a gene: 6. The CDR3 sequence is 15 residues long. The DNA for the CDR3 is TGTGCCAGCAGCACAGGACAGGCTAATAATTCACCCCTCCACTTT. This encodes CASSTGQANNSPLHF.

The chain recombines TRBV18 with TRBJ1-3; D gene unclear. V was cut by 3 bases and J by 0 bases, with 9 bases left in between. Germline V gene sequence: CDR1 KGHSH, CDR2 LQKENI. The CDR3 spans 15 residues. CDR3 amino acids: CASSPIVGSGNTIYF. The CDR3 DNA reads TGTGCCAGCTCACCGATTGTGGGCTCTGGAAACACCATATATTTT.

The chain employs TRBV7-8 and TRBJ2-1; no firm D call. Germline V gives CDR1 SGHVS, CDR2 FQNEAQ. The CDR3 contains 14 residues. V shed 6 bases and J shed 2 bases, with 11 bases lying between them. The CDR3 region is CASRPGNTYNEQFF. DNA of the CDR3: TGTGCCAGCAGGCCTGGAAATACCTACAATGAGCAGTTCTTC.

The chain recombines TRBV6-6 with TRBJ1-5, with D tentatively TRBD1 (6 bases). The CDR3 length is 14 residues. The germline V and J ends were trimmed by 5 bases and 6 bases, with 14 bases remaining between them. Germline V CDR1 and CDR2: MNHNY, SVGAGI (reference sequence). The CDR3 sequence is CASSEPGGPQPQHF. The CDR3 DNA reads as TGTGCCAGCAGTGAGCCTGGGGGCCCTCAGCCCCAGCATTTT.

Written as DNA, the CDR3 is TGTGCCAGCGGGACATCCGACCTCTATGGCTACACCTTC. It yields the protein CASGTSDLYGYTF. The chain has TRBV27 and TRBJ1-2; D might be TRBD1 (6 bases). The CDR3 is 13 amino acids. V was clipped by 8 bases and J by 4 bases, with 14 bases between them. Germline lookup yields CDR1 MNHEY and CDR2 SMNVEV (reference sequence).

The gene calls are TRBV18 and TRBJ1-5, with D possibly matching TRBD1 (5 bases). Germline V gene data show CDR1 as KGHSH and CDR2 as LQKENI. The CDR3 spans 16 residues. The ends were cut back, 3 bases at V and 1 base at J, with 13 bases in the middle. In DNA form, the CDR3 reads TGTGCCAGCTCACCGATAATGACAGAAAGCAATCAGCCCCAGCATTTT. Amino acid sequence: CASSPIMTESNQPQHF.

The chain uses TRBV5-1 and TRBJ1-1; the match to TRBD1 covers 10 bases. Unmatched junction bases numbered 3, after V lost 2 bases and J lost 5 bases. The CDR3 totals 14 residues. Germline CDR1 and CDR2: SGHRS and YFSETQ. CDR3 amino acids: CASSLQDRGTEAFF. The CDR3 bases are TGCGCCAGCAGCTTACAGGACAGGGGGACTGAAGCTTTCTTT.

This clone showed up just once. The CDR3 protein is CASSPRNSPLHF. The CDR3 DNA sequence: TGTGCCAGCTCACCCCGGAATTCACCCCTCCACTTT. The chain employs TRBV18 and TRBJ1-6; D unresolved. V shed 3 bases and J shed 7 bases, with 4 bases lying between them. CDR1 KGHSH and CDR2 LQKENI come from the germline V gene. This CDR3 has 12 residues.

This clone was seen more than once but under ten times. This sequence joins TRBV12-5 and TRBJ2-1; a possible D gene is TRBD1 (5 bases). With 6 bases removed from V and 3 bases from J, the gap between germline ends came to 12 bases. Germline V gives CDR1 LGHNT, CDR2 FRNRAP. This CDR3 is 14 amino acids long. The DNA for the CDR3 is TGTGCTAGTGGAACTGGGGCAGGCTACAATGAGCAGTTCTTC. Amino acid sequence: CASGTGAGYNEQFF.